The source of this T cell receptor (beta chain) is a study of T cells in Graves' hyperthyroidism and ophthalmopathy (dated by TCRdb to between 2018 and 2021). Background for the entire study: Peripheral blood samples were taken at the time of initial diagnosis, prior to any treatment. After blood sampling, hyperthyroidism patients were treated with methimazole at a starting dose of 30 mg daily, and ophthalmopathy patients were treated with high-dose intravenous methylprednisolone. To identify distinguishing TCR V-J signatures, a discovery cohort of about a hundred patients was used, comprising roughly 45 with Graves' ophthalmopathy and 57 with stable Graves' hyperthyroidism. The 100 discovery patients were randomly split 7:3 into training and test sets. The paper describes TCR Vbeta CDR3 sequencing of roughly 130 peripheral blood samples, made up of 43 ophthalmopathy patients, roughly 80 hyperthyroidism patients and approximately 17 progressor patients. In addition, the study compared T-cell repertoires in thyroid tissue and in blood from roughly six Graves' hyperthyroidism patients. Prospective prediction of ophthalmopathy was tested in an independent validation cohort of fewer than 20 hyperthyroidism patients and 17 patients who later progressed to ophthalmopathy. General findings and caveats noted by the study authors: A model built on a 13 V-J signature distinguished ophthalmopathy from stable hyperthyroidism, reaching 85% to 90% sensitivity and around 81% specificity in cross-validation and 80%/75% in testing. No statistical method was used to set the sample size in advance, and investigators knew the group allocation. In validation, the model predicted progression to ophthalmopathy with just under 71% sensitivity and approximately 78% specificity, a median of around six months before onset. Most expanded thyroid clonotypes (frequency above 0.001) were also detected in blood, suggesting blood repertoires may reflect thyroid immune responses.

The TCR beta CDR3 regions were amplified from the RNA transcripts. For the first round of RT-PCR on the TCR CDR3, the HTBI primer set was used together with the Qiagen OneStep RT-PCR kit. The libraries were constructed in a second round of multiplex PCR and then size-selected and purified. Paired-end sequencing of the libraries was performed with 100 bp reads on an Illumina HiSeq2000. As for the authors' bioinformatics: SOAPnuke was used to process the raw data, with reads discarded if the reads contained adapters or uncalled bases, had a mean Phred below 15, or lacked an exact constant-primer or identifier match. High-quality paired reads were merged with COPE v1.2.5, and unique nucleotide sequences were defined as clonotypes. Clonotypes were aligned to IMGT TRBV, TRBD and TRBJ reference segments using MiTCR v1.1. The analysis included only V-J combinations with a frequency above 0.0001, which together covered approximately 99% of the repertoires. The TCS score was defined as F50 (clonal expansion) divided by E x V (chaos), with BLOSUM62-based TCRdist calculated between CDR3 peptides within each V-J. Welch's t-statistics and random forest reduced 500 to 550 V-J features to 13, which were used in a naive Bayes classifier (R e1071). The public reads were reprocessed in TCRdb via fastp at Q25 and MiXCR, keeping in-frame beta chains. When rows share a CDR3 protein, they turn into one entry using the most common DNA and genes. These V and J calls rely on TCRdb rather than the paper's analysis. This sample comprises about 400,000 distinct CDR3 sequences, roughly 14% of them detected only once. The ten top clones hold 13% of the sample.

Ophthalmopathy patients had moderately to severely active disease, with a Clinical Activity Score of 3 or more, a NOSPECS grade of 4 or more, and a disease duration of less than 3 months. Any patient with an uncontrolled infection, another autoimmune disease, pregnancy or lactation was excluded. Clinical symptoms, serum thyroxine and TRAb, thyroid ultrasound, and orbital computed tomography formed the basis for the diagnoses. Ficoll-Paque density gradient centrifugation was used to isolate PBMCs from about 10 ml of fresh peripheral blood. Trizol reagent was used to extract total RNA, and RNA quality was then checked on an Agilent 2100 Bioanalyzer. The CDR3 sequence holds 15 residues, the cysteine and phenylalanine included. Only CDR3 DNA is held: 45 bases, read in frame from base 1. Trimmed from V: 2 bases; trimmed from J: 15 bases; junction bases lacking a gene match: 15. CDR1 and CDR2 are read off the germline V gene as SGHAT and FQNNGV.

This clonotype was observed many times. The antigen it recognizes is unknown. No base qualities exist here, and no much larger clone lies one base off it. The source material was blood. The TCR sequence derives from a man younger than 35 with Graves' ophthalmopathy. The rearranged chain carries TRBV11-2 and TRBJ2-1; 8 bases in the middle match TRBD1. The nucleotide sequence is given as TGTGCCAGCAGCTTAATACTGTGGTCCAGGGACAGGCGGTTCTTC. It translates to CASSLILWSRDRRFF.